Below are 19 T cell receptor beta chains sequenced from a single sample in a study of cytomegalovirus exposure and HLA in healthy donors. Using immunoSEQ multiplex PCR, the repertoire was profiled, and TCRdb retains in-frame clones only, with some absent. The table lists 120,000 or so clones, about 96% of them singletons. What was sequenced was PBMCs. Receptors originate from a man aged 18 to 35 in good health and CMV-seronegative.

The chain uses TRBV28 and TRBJ1-5; D remains ambiguous. V was clipped by 6 bases and J by 0 bases, with 15 bases between them. Germline V gene lookup returns CDR1 MDHEN and CDR2 SYDVKM. CDR3 length equals 16 residues. The CDR3 nucleotides are TGTGCCAGCAGCCAGAGGGCTTATTATAGCAATCAGCCCCAGCATTTT. The encoded protein is CASSQRAYYSNQPQHF.

The CDR3, as DNA: TGCGCCAGCACCCCATCGGGACAGGGGAACGAGCAGTACTTC. As protein: CASTPSGQGNEQYF. The chain recombines TRBV23-1 with TRBJ2-7; 10 bases are a match to TRBD1. Being an ORF, TRBV23-1 has a function that is uncertain. V lost 7 bases and J lost 5; bases outside the gene matches: 8. The CDR3 is made up of 14 amino acids.

J is TRBJ2-7 and V is TRBV6-1; D remains ambiguous. V lost 0 bases, J lost 4 bases, and 4 bases lay in between. Germline CDR1 MNHNS, CDR2 SASEGT. The CDR3 extends over 12 amino acids. CDR3: CASSEARYEQYF. CDR3 in DNA: TGTGCCAGCAGTGAAGCGCGGTACGAGCAGTACTTC.

The genes are TRBV2 and TRBJ2-1, with D perhaps TRBD2 (6 bases). Germline lookup yields CDR1 SNHLY and CDR2 FYNNEI. The CDR3 is 13 residues long. V lost 6 bases, J lost 8 bases, and 14 bases lay in between. CDR3 region: CASSERAGHEQFF. The CDR3 DNA sequence: TGTGCCAGCAGCGAGCGGGCGGGCCATGAGCAGTTCTTC.

The chain uses TRBV28 and TRBJ2-7, with D possibly TRBD1 on 6 matching bases. The length of the CDR3 is 16 residues. The V and J ends lost 4 bases and 4 bases respectively, with 20 bases between them. Germline loops: CDR1 MDHEN, CDR2 SYDVKM. The CDR3 here is CASSSSSTGTPYEQYF. CDR3 DNA: TGTGCCAGCAGTTCCTCCTCGACAGGCACCCCTTACGAGCAGTACTTC. The full variable domain, its missing parts supplied by reference TRBV28 and TRBJ2-7, is DVKVTQSSRYLVKRTGEKVFLECVQDMDHENMFWYRQDPGLGLRLIYFSYDVKMKEKGDIPEGYSVSREKKERFSLILESASTNQTSMYLCASSSSSTGTPYEQYFGPGTRLTVT.

The gene calls are TRBV19 and TRBJ2-7, with D perhaps TRBD2 (5 bases). V was clipped by 3 bases and J by 2 bases, with 8 bases between them. This CDR3 comprises 13 residues. Germline V CDR1 and CDR2: LNHDA, SQIVND (reference sequence). The CDR3 here is CASSIGLTYEQYF. CDR3 DNA sequence: TGTGCCAGTAGTATTGGACTTACCTACGAGCAGTACTTC.

J is TRBJ1-2 and V is TRBV6-5; TRBD1 matches 7 bases. In germline, CDR1 is MNHEY, CDR2 SVGAGI. The ends lost 4 bases at V and 8 bases at J; junction bases unmatched: 7. There are 13 residues in the CDR3. CDR3 coding DNA: TGTGCCAGCAGTTCAGGGGGATGGCGCGGCTACACCTTC. Residues: CASSSGGWRGYTF.

The J gene is TRBJ1-2, the V gene TRBV10-1; D is undetermined. The CDR3 consists of 15 residues. The V end was cut by 7 bases, the J end by 0 bases, with 15 bases between. Germline values: CDR1 WNHNN, CDR2 SYGVQD (reference sequence). The CDR3 sequence: CASIRSFHTNYGYTF. The CDR3 DNA sequence: TGCGCCAGCATACGCAGTTTCCACACTAACTATGGCTACACCTTC.

The chain recombines TRBV12-5 with TRBJ1-5; D gene ambiguous. Trimming took off 7 bases at V and 0 bases at J, with 10 bases between the two ends. The CDR3 runs 14 residues. The germline V gene encodes CDR1 LGHNT and CDR2 FRNRAP. This chain's CDR3 is CASVRDYSNQPQHF. CDR3 coding DNA: TGTGCTAGTGTCCGGGATTATAGCAATCAGCCCCAGCATTTT.

The gene calls are TRBV7-2 and TRBJ1-4; 7 positions agree with TRBD1. CDR3 size: 14 residues. Germline V gene sequence: CDR1 SGHTA, CDR2 FQGNSA. The trim removed 5 bases at V and 5 bases at J, leaving 5 bases unmatched. CDR3: CASSPGQYNEKLFF. The DNA of the CDR3 is TGTGCCAGCAGCCCGGGACAGTACAATGAAAAACTGTTTTTT.

The chain uses TRBV5-1 and TRBJ2-5, with a possible D match to TRBD1 (7 bases). Per germline, CDR1 SGHRS and CDR2 YFSETQ. The CDR3 has 16 residues. V shed 2 bases and J shed 1 base, with 15 bases lying between them. CDR3 coding DNA: TGCGCCAGCAGCTTCGGGGGACAGACATTCCAAGAGACCCAGTACTTC. It translates to CASSFGGQTFQETQYF.

J is TRBJ1-2 and V is TRBV5-1; 8 nucleotides match TRBD1. CDR1 is SGHRS, CDR2 YFSETQ, per germline. The CDR3 contains 17 residues. Trimming cost V 0 bases and J 2 bases; bases outside gene matches: 9. In nucleotides, the CDR3 is TGCGCCAGCAGCTTGGTACCTCAGGGGGCTAAGAACTATGGCTACACCTTC. It translates to CASSLVPQGAKNYGYTF.

The rearrangement joins TRBV15 to TRBJ2-3, with 7 bases fitting TRBD1. This CDR3 contains 15 residues. Trimming cost V 4 bases and J 2 bases; bases outside gene matches: 6. Germline V gene sequence: CDR1 LNHNV, CDR2 YYDKDF (reference sequence). The chain's CDR3 is CATSNGQANTDTQYF. The CDR3 bases are TGTGCCACCAGCAATGGACAGGCTAACACAGATACGCAGTATTTT. The full variable domain, completed using reference TRBV15 and TRBJ2-3, is DAMVIQNPRYQVTQFGKPVTLSCSQTLNHNVMYWYQQKSSQAPKLLFHYYDKDFNNEADTPDNFQSRRPNTSFCFLDIRSPGLGDTAMYLCATSNGQANTDTQYFGPGTRLTVL.

This chain uses TRBV27 with TRBJ1-1, with TRBD1 matching 7 bases. Per the germline V gene, CDR1 is MNHEY and CDR2 is SMNVEV (reference sequence). The CDR3 is 14 residues long. The junction had 12 bases not matched to a gene; V was cut back by 6 bases and J by 8 bases. The CDR3 sequence is CASSTYGQESEAFF. CDR3 DNA sequence: TGTGCCAGCAGCACTTATGGACAGGAGTCGGAAGCTTTCTTT.

The chain recombines TRBV30 with TRBJ2-5, with D uncertain. There are 12 residues in the CDR3. Germline-derived CDR1 and CDR2 are GTSNPN and SVGIG (reference sequence). Trimming removed 1 base from V and 5 bases from J, with 8 bases in between. The CDR3 loop is CAWSAPVETQYF. CDR3 DNA: TGTGCCTGGAGTGCCCCCGTTGAGACCCAGTACTTC. Complete variable domain (other parts from reference TRBV30 and TRBJ2-5): SQTIHQWPATLVQPVGSPLSLECTVEGTSNPNLYWYRQAAGRGLQLLFYSVGIGQISSEVPQNLSASRPQDRQFILSSKKLLLSDSGFYLCAWSAPVETQYFGPGTRLLVL.

The rearrangement joins TRBV10-3 to TRBJ2-7, with 9 bases aligning to TRBD1. V lost 4 bases and J lost 4; bases outside the gene matches: 5. Germline loops: CDR1 ENHRY, CDR2 SYGVKD. CDR3 length: 14 residues. CDR3 residues: CAISAGTGRYEQYF. CDR3 sequence (DNA): TGTGCCATCAGTGCTGGGACAGGGCGATACGAGCAGTACTTC.

This chain joins TRBV6-6 and TRBJ2-1, with TRBD2 matching 8 bases. V shed 4 bases, J shed 9 bases, and the junction held 11 bases outside the gene matches. This CDR3 contains 15 residues. Germline CDR1 reads MNHNY; CDR2 reads SVGAGI (reference sequence). CDR3: CASSSPLGAGGEQFF. The CDR3, as DNA: TGTGCCAGCAGTTCCCCCCTTGGGGCGGGAGGTGAGCAGTTCTTC.

The genes are TRBV6-1 and TRBJ1-5, with 7 bases identical to TRBD1. J gave up 7 bases and V 4 bases, and 10 bases lay outside the gene matches. The CDR3 runs 15 residues. CDR1 is MNHNS, CDR2 SASEGT, per germline. Written as DNA, the CDR3 is TGTGCCAGCAGTGTTCCAACAGGGGTGCGGCAGCCCCAGCATTTT. Translation gives CASSVPTGVRQPQHF.

CDR3 nucleotide sequence: TGTGCCAGCAGTTTACCTGGGGTTGCGGGGACCGACACTGAAGCTTTCTTT. Amino acids: CASSLPGVAGTDTEAFF. The rearrangement joins TRBV28 to TRBJ1-1; D may be TRBD1 (5 bases). Germline V gives CDR1 MDHEN, CDR2 SYDVKM. The ends were cut back, 2 bases at V and 3 bases at J, with 19 bases in the middle. The CDR3 runs 17 residues. Based on the CDR3 plus reference TRBV28 and TRBJ1-1, the full variable domain is DVKVTQSSRYLVKRTGEKVFLECVQDMDHENMFWYRQDPGLGLRLIYFSYDVKMKEKGDIPEGYSVSREKKERFSLILESASTNQTSMYLCASSLPGVAGTDTEAFFGQGTRLTVV.